This T cell receptor beta chain was captured by sequencing in a study of T cell responses to AZD1222 COVID-19 vaccine. Findings and limits, study-wide: The study identified only five to seven AZD1222 recipients as seropositive at baseline.

Remarks on this clone: Its antigen is unknown.

The germline gives CDR1 MGHDK, CDR2 SYGVNS. This CDR3 has 15 residues. V was trimmed by 4 bases and J by 7 bases, leaving 14 bases between them. Profiling relied on immunoSEQ multiplex PCR, and the TCRdb table lists in-frame clones only, not all of them. The top ten clones hold about 3% of a sample with 110,000 to 150,000 clones, 70% to 90% of them seen once. The input for sequencing was peripheral blood, taken on day 0 of AZD1222 vaccination. This rearrangement joins TRBV25-1 to TRBJ1-6; TRBD1 is a possible D gene (5 bases). This clonotype was sampled from an adult in good health. The CDR3 protein is CASSGDRWVNSPLHF. In DNA form, the CDR3 reads TGTGCCAGCAGTGGGGACCGGTGGGTCAATTCACCCCTCCACTTT.